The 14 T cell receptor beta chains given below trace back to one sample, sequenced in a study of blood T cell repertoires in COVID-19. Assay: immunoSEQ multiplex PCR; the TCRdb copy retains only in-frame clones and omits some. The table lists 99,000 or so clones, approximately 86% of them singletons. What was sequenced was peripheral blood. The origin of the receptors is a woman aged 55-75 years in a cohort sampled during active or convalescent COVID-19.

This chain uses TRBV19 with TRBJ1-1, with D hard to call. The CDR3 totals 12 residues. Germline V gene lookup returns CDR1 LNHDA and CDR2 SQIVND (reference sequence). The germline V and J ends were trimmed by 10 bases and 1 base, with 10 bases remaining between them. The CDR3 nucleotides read TGTGCCACGTCGTGGAGGAACACTGAAGCTTTCTTT. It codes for CATSWRNTEAFF.

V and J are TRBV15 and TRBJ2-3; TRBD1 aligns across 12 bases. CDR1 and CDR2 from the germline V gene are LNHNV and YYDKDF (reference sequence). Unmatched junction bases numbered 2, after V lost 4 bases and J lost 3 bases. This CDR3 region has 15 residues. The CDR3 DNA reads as TGTGCCACCAGCAAGGGACAGGGGGCGACAGATACGCAGTATTTT. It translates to CATSKGQGATDTQYF.

DNA of the CDR3: TGTGCCAGCAGCTCCCGGACAGGGGGTAATCAGCCCCAGCATTTT. Translated: CASSSRTGGNQPQHF. The rearrangement uses TRBV7-9 and TRBJ1-5; 10 bases are a match to TRBD1. After removal of 4 bases from V and 4 bases from J, the junction contained 4 bases not matched to a gene. Germline loops: CDR1 SEHNR, CDR2 FQNEAQ (reference sequence). The CDR3 length is 15 residues.

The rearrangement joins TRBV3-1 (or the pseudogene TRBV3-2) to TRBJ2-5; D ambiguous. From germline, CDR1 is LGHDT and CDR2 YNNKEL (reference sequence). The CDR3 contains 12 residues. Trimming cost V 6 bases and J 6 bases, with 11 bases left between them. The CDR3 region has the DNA TGTGCCAGCAGTCCCCACCAGAAGACCCAGTACTTC. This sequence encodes CASSPHQKTQYF.

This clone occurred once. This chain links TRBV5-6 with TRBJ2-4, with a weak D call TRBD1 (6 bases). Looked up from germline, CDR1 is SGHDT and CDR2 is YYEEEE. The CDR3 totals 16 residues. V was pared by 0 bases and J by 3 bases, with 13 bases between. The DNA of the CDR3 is TGTGCCAGCAGCTTGGTTCCAGGGGCGGGCAAAAACATTCAGTACTTC. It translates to CASSLVPGAGKNIQYF.

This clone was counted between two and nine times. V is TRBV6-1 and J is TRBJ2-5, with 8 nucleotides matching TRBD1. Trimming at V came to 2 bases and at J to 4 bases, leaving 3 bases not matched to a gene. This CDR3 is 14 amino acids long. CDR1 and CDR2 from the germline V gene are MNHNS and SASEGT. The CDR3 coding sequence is TGTGCCAGCAGTGAACAGGGGGCAGGAGAGACCCAGTACTTC. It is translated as CASSEQGAGETQYF.

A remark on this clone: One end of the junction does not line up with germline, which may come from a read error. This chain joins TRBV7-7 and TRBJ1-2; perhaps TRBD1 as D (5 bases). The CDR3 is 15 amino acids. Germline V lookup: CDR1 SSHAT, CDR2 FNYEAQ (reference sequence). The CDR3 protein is CASSPLGPGVGGYTF. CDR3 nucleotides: TGTGCTAGCAGCCCATTGGGACCGGGGGTGGGTGGCTACACCTTC.

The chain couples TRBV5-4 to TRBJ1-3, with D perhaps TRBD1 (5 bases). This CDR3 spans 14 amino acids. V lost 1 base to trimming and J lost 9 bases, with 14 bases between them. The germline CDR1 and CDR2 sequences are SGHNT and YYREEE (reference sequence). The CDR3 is CASSLYGRGSTIYF. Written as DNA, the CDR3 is TGTGCCAGCAGCTTGTACGGGCGGGGGAGCACCATATATTTT.

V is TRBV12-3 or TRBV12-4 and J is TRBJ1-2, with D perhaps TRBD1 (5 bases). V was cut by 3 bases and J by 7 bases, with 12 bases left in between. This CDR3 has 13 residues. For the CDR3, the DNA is TGTGCCAGCAGTTTTGACAGCCCGGGTGGCTACACCTTC. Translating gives CASSFDSPGGYTF.

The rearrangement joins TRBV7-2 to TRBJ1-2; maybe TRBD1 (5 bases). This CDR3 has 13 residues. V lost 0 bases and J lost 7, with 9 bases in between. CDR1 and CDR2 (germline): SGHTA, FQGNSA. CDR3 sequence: CASSLAGAPGYTF. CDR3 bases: TGTGCCAGCAGCTTAGCAGGGGCGCCTGGCTACACCTTC.

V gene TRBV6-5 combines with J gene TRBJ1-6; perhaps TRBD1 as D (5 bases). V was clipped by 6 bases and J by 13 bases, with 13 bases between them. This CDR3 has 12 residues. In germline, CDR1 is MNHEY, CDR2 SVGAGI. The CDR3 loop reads CASSFSRGPLHF. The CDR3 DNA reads TGTGCCAGCAGCTTCTCGCGGGGCCCCCTCCACTTT.

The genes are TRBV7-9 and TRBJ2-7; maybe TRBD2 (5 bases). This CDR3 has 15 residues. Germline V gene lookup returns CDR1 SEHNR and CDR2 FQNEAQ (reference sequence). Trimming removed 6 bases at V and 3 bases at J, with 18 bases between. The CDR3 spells CASRLSGEPFYEQYF. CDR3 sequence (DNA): TGTGCCAGCAGGTTAAGCGGAGAGCCCTTCTACGAGCAGTACTTC.

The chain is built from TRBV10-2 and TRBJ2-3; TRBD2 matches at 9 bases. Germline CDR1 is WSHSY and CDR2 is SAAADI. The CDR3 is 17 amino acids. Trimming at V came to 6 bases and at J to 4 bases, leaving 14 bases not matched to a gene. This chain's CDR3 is CASSNPQRRGGADTQYF. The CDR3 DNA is TGCGCCAGCAGCAACCCTCAACGGCGGGGGGGTGCAGATACGCAGTATTTT.

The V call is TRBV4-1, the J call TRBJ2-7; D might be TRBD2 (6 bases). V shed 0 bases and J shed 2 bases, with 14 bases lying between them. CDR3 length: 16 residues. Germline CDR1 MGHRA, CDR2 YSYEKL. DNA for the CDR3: TGCGCCAGCAGCCAAGATCCCTGGGGACTTACCTACGAGCAGTACTTC. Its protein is CASSQDPWGLTYEQYF.